This TCR beta chain was found in a study of PD-L1 blockade in urothelial cancer. About the study: Patients took up atezolizumab in the mid-2010s at 1,200 mg intravenously every 3 weeks. Analyzed time points were 3 weeks (second dose) and 6 weeks after therapy began. Study-level findings and limits: Patients with below-median pretreatment blood clonality survived longer.

V lost 6 bases to trimming and J lost 6 bases; unmatched junction nucleotides: 10. The CDR3 runs 16 residues. The germline CDR1 and CDR2 sequences are MNHNY and SVGAGI (reference sequence). On this clone itself: Its antigen is not known.

Spiking each PCR with synthetic TCR analog templates was performed. The assay was immunoSEQ multiplex PCR, and TCRdb's table has in-frame clones only and misses some. This table holds fewer than 50,000 clones, nearly 90% found once. The chain joins TRBV6-6 to TRBJ2-2; TRBD1 agrees at 10 bases. The sequencing used PBMCs, collected around atezolizumab (anti-PD-L1) treatment. This TCR was sampled from a man aged 60 to 69 with urothelial cancer. The CDR3 sequence is CASRTPTGGLPGELFF. Written as DNA, the CDR3 is TGTGCCAGCAGGACTCCGACAGGGGGCCTCCCCGGGGAGCTGTTTTTT.